This T cell receptor beta chain is from a study of blood T cells in healthy people across ages. Overall study findings and caveats: Both naive CD4+ cell counts and diversity were greater in long-lived donors than in aged donors. Per-million-T-cell TCR beta diversity fell roughly linearly with age.

The second PCR ran about 6 to 11 cycles with a sample-barcoded 5' primer and J-beta primers. TCRdb recomputed calls from the 5' RACE reads with MiXCR, one row per CDR3 protein. The sample lists roughly 1,500,000 distinct CDR3 sequences, approximately 38% occurring once. V dropped 1 base and J dropped 3 bases, with 11 bases sitting between them. This CDR3 is 15 amino acids long. A few counts support this clonotype. No antigen is known for it. There were healthy Caucasian individuals from Russia, aged about 6 to 100, serving as donors. Specimen: blood. The receptor was derived from a young woman in good health. J is TRBJ2-3 and V is TRBV12-3 or TRBV12-4, with D uncertain. The CDR3 sequence: CASSLDGVGTDTQYF. CDR3 nucleotide sequence: TGTGCCAGCAGTTTAGACGGCGTAGGGACAGATACGCAGTATTTT.